This T cell receptor beta chain was recovered during a study of CD8 T cells in Susac syndrome. Sequencing of TCR beta drew on CD8+ and CD4+ T cells from blood. Each Susac syndrome patient had definite or probable disease by recently defined criteria. An input of about 0.5 to 1 ug of RNA was subjected to reverse transcription using random hexamers. Across 54 Vbeta and 13 Jbeta, immunoSEQ multiplex PCR amplified TCR beta CDR3. TCRdb used MiXCR to reprocess the immunoSEQ multiplex PCR reads, holding one entry per CDR3 protein. Here the sample spans about 200,000 distinct CDR3 sequences, around 90% being singletons. In regard to this clonotype: The antigen is not known.

Whole-study results and caveats: Susac syndrome CD4+ T cell repertoires showed no clonal expansion.

The receptor comes from a human donor with Susac syndrome. The sample was CD4+ T cells from PBMCs.

CDR3 amino acids: CSAQRGTQNTEAFF. The CDR3 coding sequence is TGCAGCGCACAGAGGGGCACCCAGAACACTGAAGCTTTCTTT. The V and J genes are TRBV29-1 and TRBJ1-1; TRBD1 might be the D (5 bases). The CDR3 is 14 residues long. Germline assignment: CDR1 SQVTM and CDR2 ANQGSEA. Deletions cut 7 bases from V and 1 base from J, with 16 bases between.